One sample yielded the 23 T cell receptor beta chains listed below, sequenced in a study of CD8+ T cells in alopecia areata. Extracted RNA was reverse transcribed, and the resulting cDNA served as sequencing template. Clones were sequenced by immunoSEQ multiplex PCR, and TCRdb holds only the in-frame ones, with some missing. The sample contains approximately 120,000 clones, 47% of which appear only once. Specimen: NKG2D-low CD8+ T cells sorted from blood. Source of these receptors: a human donor with alopecia areata.

V usage is TRBV5-1 and J usage is TRBJ2-3; TRBD1 matches 9 bases. Germline values: CDR1 SGHRS, CDR2 YFSETQ. Germline trimming cut 4 bases from V and 2 bases from J; bases unmatched to any gene: 17. The CDR3 spans 19 residues. The CDR3 DNA reads as TGCGCCAGCAGCGTGAACCCGACAGACAGGGGGTATACCACAGATACGCAGTATTTT. Residues: CASSVNPTDRGYTTDTQYF. Full variable domain (missing parts from reference TRBV5-1 and TRBJ2-3): KAGVTQTPRYLIKTRGQQVTLSCSPISGHRSVSWYQQTPGQGLQFLFEYFSETQRNKGNFPGRFSGRQFSNSRSEMNVSTLELGDSALYLCASSVNPTDRGYTTDTQYFGPGTRLTVL.

As to this clone: Other nucleotide sequences in the sample specify the same CDR3. J is TRBJ2-1 and V is TRBV29-1; D perhaps matches TRBD1 (7 bases). Trimming stripped 4 bases from V and 6 bases from J, with 10 bases between. Germline lookup yields CDR1 SQVTM and CDR2 ANQGSEA. CDR3 length: 12 amino acids. This CDR3 is CSVVQGGNEQFF. The CDR3 bases are TGCAGCGTTGTCCAGGGGGGCAATGAGCAGTTCTTC.

The table lists this clone with a few counts. The chain couples TRBV29-1 to TRBJ1-2; D not certain. With 5 bases removed from V and 5 bases from J, the gap between germline ends came to 9 bases. The CDR3 spans 11 residues. From germline, CDR1 is SQVTM and CDR2 ANQGSEA. The CDR3 sequence is CSVLGLYGYTF. CDR3 bases: TGCAGCGTTCTGGGCCTGTATGGCTACACCTTC.

The chain recombines TRBV5-1 with TRBJ2-7; perhaps D is TRBD1 or TRBD2 (5 bases each). V lost 4 bases and J 5 bases, leaving 19 bases between the germline ends. Germline loops: CDR1 SGHRS, CDR2 YFSETQ. The CDR3 has 15 amino acids. The CDR3 nucleotides read TGCGCCAGCAGCGGATACGGGGCCGCAGTCGACGAGCAGTACTTC. Translation: CASSGYGAAVDEQYF.

This clone was counted only a few times. The genes are TRBV29-1 and TRBJ1-2, with D unclear. The CDR3 covers 15 residues. V was shortened by 0 bases and J by 8 bases, with 19 bases between the two germline ends. In germline, CDR1 is SQVTM, CDR2 ANQGSEA. The CDR3 spells CSVEDLTVEVSGYTF. The CDR3 coding sequence is TGCAGCGTTGAAGATCTTACCGTGGAAGTTTCCGGCTACACCTTC.

The chain combines TRBV11-2 with TRBJ2-7; D is undetermined. V shed 3 bases and J shed 3 bases, with 6 bases lying between them. The V gene's germline CDR1 is SGHAT and CDR2 FQNNGV. This CDR3 is built from 12 residues. The CDR3 loop reads CASSFSDYEQYF. CDR3 DNA sequence: TGTGCCAGCAGCTTTTCTGACTACGAGCAGTACTTC.

This clone has a handful of counts. For the CDR3, the DNA is TGCAGCGTCGCCGAATATGACAGGGAGGTTGGCTACACCTTC. This codes for CSVAEYDREVGYTF. The chain is built from TRBV29-1 and TRBJ1-2; 7 bases are a match to TRBD1. Germline V gene data show CDR1 as SQVTM and CDR2 as ANQGSEA. With V trimmed by 6 bases and J by 7 bases, 14 bases remained unmatched. CDR3 length equals 14 residues.

This rearrangement joins TRBV27 to TRBJ1-2; TRBD1 matches 10 bases. In germline, CDR1 is MNHEY, CDR2 SMNVEV (reference sequence). The CDR3 is 14 amino acids. Germline trimming cut 6 bases from V and 5 bases from J; bases unmatched to any gene: 6. DNA of the CDR3: TGTGCCAGCAGGAAACCGGGACAGGGGTATGGCTACACCTTC. Amino acids: CASRKPGQGYGYTF.

This chain links TRBV28 with TRBJ1-5; no reliable D call. CDR1 and CDR2 (germline): MDHEN, SYDVKM. CDR3 length: 16 amino acids. The V end lost 8 bases, the J end lost 0 bases, and 17 bases lay between the germline ends. CDR3: CASRLYRSYSNQPQHF. The CDR3, as DNA: TGTGCCAGCCGATTATATCGTAGCTATAGCAATCAGCCCCAGCATTTT.

This clone was counted once. The chain is built from TRBV30 and TRBJ2-3; D is ambiguous. The CDR3 contains 14 residues. Between the trimmed V and J ends, which lost 3 bases and 0 bases, there was a span of 10 bases. CDR1 is GTSNPN and CDR2 is SVGIG in the germline V gene (reference sequence). DNA for the CDR3: TGTGCCTGGAGCCCAGTGGGGAGCACAGATACGCAGTATTTT. It codes for CAWSPVGSTDTQYF.

This clone was found a few times. V and J are TRBV5-6 and TRBJ2-3; no definite D call. The germline V gene has CDR1 SGHDT and CDR2 YYEEEE. The CDR3 loop spans 15 amino acids. V lost 1 base and J lost 2, with 11 bases in between. The CDR3 protein is CASSLSGSYTDTQYF. The CDR3 DNA reads TGTGCCAGCAGCTTGAGTGGCAGTTACACAGATACGCAGTATTTT.

Comment on this clone: The same CDR3 can be traced to other DNA sequences in this sample. The rearrangement links TRBV5-1 to TRBJ1-1; 7 bases align to TRBD1. There are 13 residues in the CDR3. After removal of 2 bases from V and 3 bases from J, the junction contained 1 base not matched to a gene. Germline values: CDR1 SGHRS, CDR2 YFSETQ. CDR3 region: CASSFDRDTEAFF. Written as DNA, the CDR3 is TGCGCCAGCAGCTTTGACAGGGACACTGAAGCTTTCTTT.

The chain has TRBV6-5 and TRBJ2-7, with 8 bases lining up with TRBD1. This CDR3 region has 14 residues. Looked up from germline, CDR1 is MNHEY and CDR2 is SVGAGI. Trimming cost V 0 bases and J 13 bases; bases outside gene matches: 11. CDR3 in DNA: TGTGCCAGCAGTTACTCCGGGATGGGGACAGGTTCTTACTTC. Translation: CASSYSGMGTGSYF.

On this clone: A far larger clone is one nucleotide away, so this likely arose from a read error. The sample has other DNA sequences that encode this CDR3 too. The chain joins TRBV2 to TRBJ2-5, with D hard to call. Trimming took off 4 bases at V and 5 bases at J, with 2 bases between the two ends. The CDR3 loop spans 10 amino acids. CDR1 and CDR2 from the germline V gene are SNHLY and FYNNEI. CDR3 coding DNA: TGTGCCAGCAGTGGGGAGACCCAGTACTTC. It codes for CASSGETQYF.

The chain carries TRBV6-5 and TRBJ2-3; TRBD1 is a possible D gene (6 bases). Trimming left V 10 bases short and J 4 bases short, with 12 bases between. The CDR3 contains 12 residues. The V gene's germline CDR1 is MNHEY and CDR2 SVGAGI. The DNA for the CDR3 is TGTGCCACGCAACAGGGAGCAGATACGCAGTATTTT. It encodes CATQQGADTQYF.

The rearrangement uses TRBV29-1 and TRBJ2-7; 7 bases align to TRBD1. CDR1 is SQVTM, CDR2 ANQGSEA, per germline. CDR3 length equals 14 residues. V was pared by 6 bases and J by 0 bases, with 8 bases of the junction left unmatched. The CDR3: CSVLPRDSSYEQYF. CDR3 sequence (DNA): TGCAGCGTACTTCCTCGGGACAGCTCCTACGAGCAGTACTTC.

This clone was recorded a few times. V usage is TRBV7-9 and J usage is TRBJ1-1, with D perhaps matching TRBD1 (5 bases). Germline CDR1 SEHNR, CDR2 FQNEAQ (reference sequence). The CDR3 is 12 residues long. With 5 bases removed from V and 11 bases from J, the gap between germline ends came to 15 bases. The CDR3 DNA is TGTGCCAGCAGCACGGGACCTGGGGAGGCTTTCTTT. This encodes CASSTGPGEAFF.

This clone was picked up one time. The chain carries TRBV29-1 and TRBJ1-2; TRBD1 is a possible D gene (5 bases). V was clipped by 7 bases and J by 6 bases, with 18 bases between them. Germline assignment: CDR1 SQVTM and CDR2 ANQGSEA. This CDR3 spans 13 amino acids. This CDR3 reads CSALSEGLNGYTF. As DNA, the CDR3 is TGCAGCGCTCTGAGCGAGGGGCTGAATGGCTACACCTTC.

V usage is TRBV7-8 and J usage is TRBJ2-3; the D gene is possibly TRBD1 (6 bases). CDR3 size: 17 residues. Germline V gene sequence: CDR1 SGHVS, CDR2 FQNEAQ. V gave up 3 bases and J gave up 0 bases, with 16 bases separating them. The CDR3 sequence: CASSFRSGDTSTDTQYF. DNA for the CDR3: TGTGCCAGCAGCTTTCGGTCAGGGGACACTAGCACAGATACGCAGTATTTT.

This clone was seen at least ten times. The rearrangement links TRBV28 to TRBJ2-1; weak D call: TRBD2 (5 bases). This CDR3 has 15 residues. V shed 2 bases and J shed 4 bases, with 12 bases lying between them. Germline lookup yields CDR1 MDHEN and CDR2 SYDVKM. This chain's CDR3 is CASSLREYEYNEQFF. The CDR3 DNA reads as TGTGCCAGCAGTTTACGGGAATACGAATACAATGAGCAGTTCTTC.

The V call is TRBV4-1, the J call TRBJ2-1, with 9 bases matching TRBD2. Germline V CDR1 and CDR2: MGHRA, YSYEKL. The CDR3 totals 15 residues. The V and J ends lost 1 base and 3 bases, in that order; junction bases with no gene match: 1. The CDR3 spells CASSQASGDYNEQFF. The CDR3 DNA is TGCGCCAGCAGCCAAGCTAGCGGGGACTACAATGAGCAGTTCTTC.

This clone was seen a few times. The gene calls are TRBV29-1 and TRBJ1-1; 10 bases are shared with TRBD1. Germline V CDR1 and CDR2: SQVTM, ANQGSEA. CDR3 size: 13 residues. Trimming took 8 bases from V and 4 from J; bases not matched to a gene: 7. As DNA, the CDR3 is TGCAGCTTCGACAGGGGGCGAGGCACTGAAGCTTTCTTT. As protein: CSFDRGRGTEAFF.

In its sample, this clone was seen a few times. The chain links TRBV29-1 to TRBJ2-7, with D possibly being TRBD2 (5 bases). The CDR3 is 12 amino acids. Germline V lookup: CDR1 SQVTM, CDR2 ANQGSEA. V was clipped by 6 bases and J by 5 bases, with 14 bases between them. The CDR3 loop is CSVTDEGHEQYF. CDR3 nucleotide sequence: TGCAGCGTAACCGACGAGGGCCACGAGCAGTACTTC.